The rows below give T cell receptor beta chains drawn from one sample of a study of identical twins. TCRdb redid the calling of the 5' RACE reads with MiXCR, one entry per CDR3 protein. Of 650,000 to 750,000 distinct CDR3 sequences in the sample, about 20% are singletons; the top ten hold approximately 4.3%. Separately, the same data were catalogued under a study of T cells expressing NK-cell markers.

Sequencing was performed on PBMCs. The source is a woman aged 18-35 years in good health. Each CDR3 is given with its conserved first and last residue. D genes are given only for firm matches. Expanded clones get a size class; other rows say once, few or many, or leave the size out.

d_gene	v_gene	abundance	j_gene	CDR3aa	CDR3nt
NA	TRBV7-9	few	TRBJ2-7	CASSLESGFRNEQYF	TGTGCCAGCAGCTTAGAATCGGGGTTCCGGAACGAGCAGTACTTC
NA	TRBV6-1	few	TRBJ1-1	CASSRAETENTEAFF	TGTGCCAGCAGTCGGGCGGAGACAGAGAACACTGAAGCTTTCTTT
TRBD1	TRBV20-1	few	TRBJ2-5	CSARSGTGAETQYF	TGCAGTGCGAGATCCGGGACAGGGGCCGAGACCCAGTACTTC
NA	TRBV29-1	NA	TRBJ2-7	CSVAQGYEQYF	TGCAGCGTTGCCCAGGGATACGAGCAGTACTTC
TRBD1	TRBV15	few	TRBJ2-7	CATSRLDRGVHEQYF	TGTGCCACCAGCAGGCTAGACAGGGGGGTCCACGAGCAGTACTTC
TRBD1	TRBV5-5	NA	TRBJ1-4	CASSLDGQGREKLFF	TGTGCCAGCAGCTTGGATGGACAGGGGAGAGAAAAACTGTTTTTT
NA	TRBV7-9	NA	TRBJ2-7	CASSSQFGSSDYEQYF	TGTGCCAGCAGCAGCCAATTCGGTTCAAGCGATTACGAGCAGTACTTC
NA	TRBV27	NA	TRBJ1-1	CASSGGAGAFF	TGTGCCAGCAGTGGGGGGGCTGGGGCTTTCTTT
TRBD2	TRBV5-1	NA	TRBJ2-7	CASSWLSGTYEQYF	TGCGCCAGTTCCTGGCTCAGCGGGACCTACGAGCAGTACTTC
NA	TRBV2	many	TRBJ1-2	CASSEGVWVPTGYTF	TGTGCCAGCAGTGAGGGGGTCTGGGTTCCAACTGGCTACACCTTC
NA	TRBV27	NA	TRBJ2-1	CASSLRAHNEQFF	TGTGCCAGCAGTTTACGCGCCCACAATGAGCAGTTCTTC
NA	TRBV20-1	few	TRBJ2-4	CSASVASRGNIQYF	TGCAGTGCCAGCGTGGCGTCGAGGGGAAACATTCAGTACTTC
NA	TRBV21-1	NA	TRBJ2-5	CASSNEGGLDF	TGTGCCAGCAGCAACGAGGGCGGTTTGGACTTC
NA	TRBV20-1	NA	TRBJ1-4	CSASRAEGEKLFF	TGCAGTGCTAGCCGTGCCGAAGGTGAAAAACTGTTTTTT
TRBD2	TRBV29-1	few	TRBJ2-7	CSVRPSGSYEQYF	TGCAGCGTTCGGCCTAGCGGAAGCTACGAGCAGTACTTC
NA	TRBV19	NA	TRBJ2-1	CASSLWLAPYLEQFF	TGTGCCAGTAGTCTCTGGCTAGCCCCGTATCTAGAGCAGTTCTTC
NA	TRBV20-1	NA	TRBJ2-7	CSASQADSYEQYF	TGCAGTGCTAGCCAGGCTGACTCCTACGAGCAGTACTTC
NA	TRBV20-1	NA	TRBJ2-1	CSARDYGRNYNEQFF	TGCAGTGCTAGAGATTACGGGAGAAACTACAATGAGCAGTTCTTC
NA	TRBV6-1	many	TRBJ1-1	CASSPRIDWPEAFF	TGTGCCAGCAGCCCGCGTATCGACTGGCCTGAAGCTTTCTTT
TRBD1	TRBV6-5	NA	TRBJ1-1	CASSYALLQGGTEAFF	TGTGCCAGCAGTTACGCCCTCCTACAGGGGGGGACTGAAGCTTTCTTT
NA	TRBV2	few	TRBJ1-6	CASSEFPGANSPLHF	TGTGCCAGCAGTGAATTCCCAGGGGCTAATTCACCCCTCCACTTT
NA	TRBV29-1	NA	TRBJ2-6	CSVGGRRTGANVLTF	TGCAGCGTGGGGGGGCGGCGGACTGGGGCCAACGTCCTGACTTTC
TRBD2	TRBV6-1	NA	TRBJ2-3	CASSEASGSTDTQYF	TGTGCCAGCAGTGAAGCTAGCGGGAGCACAGATACGCAGTATTTT
NA	TRBV6-6	few	TRBJ1-1	CASGLGSEAFF	TGTGCCAGCGGCTTAGGGAGTGAAGCTTTCTTT
NA	TRBV5-6	NA	TRBJ2-1	CASSALGDRPSNEQFF	TGTGCCAGCAGCGCCTTAGGGGACCGACCCTCGAATGAGCAGTTCTTC
NA	TRBV7-9	NA	TRBJ1-2	CASSSGQGSTYGYTF	TGTGCCAGCAGTTCGGGGCAGGGGTCGACCTATGGCTACACCTTC
TRBD2	TRBV20-1	NA	TRBJ2-3	CSAATSGGGSTDTQYF	TGCAGTGCCGCGACAAGCGGGGGGGGCAGCACAGATACGCAGTATTTT
NA	TRBV20-1	NA	TRBJ1-3	CSASRDSGNTIYF	TGCAGTGCTAGCAGGGACTCTGGAAACACCATATATTTT
NA	TRBV12-3/TRBV12-4	few	TRBJ1-1	CASSQDPSAFF	TGTGCCAGCAGTCAGGACCCTTCGGCTTTCTTT
NA	TRBV10-3	once	TRBJ2-1	CAISGAPQGQYNEQFF	TGTGCCATCAGTGGGGCTCCGCAGGGGCAATACAATGAGCAGTTCTTC
TRBD2	TRBV10-3	NA	TRBJ2-7	CAISDGGGLYEQYF	TGTGCCATCAGTGATGGGGGAGGGCTCTACGAGCAGTACTTC
NA	TRBV7-2	NA	TRBJ2-5	CASSLRAETQYF	TGTGCCAGCAGCTTACGTGCGGAGACCCAGTACTTC
TRBD2	TRBV7-3	NA	TRBJ2-3	CASTVAGGRDTQYF	TGTGCCAGCACCGTAGCGGGCGGGAGAGATACGCAGTATTTT
NA	TRBV20-1	NA	TRBJ2-7	CSARVSQTAEQYF	TGCAGTGCTAGAGTTAGCCAGACGGCGGAGCAGTACTTC
NA	TRBV4-3	few	TRBJ1-1	CASSQETGGPEAFF	TGCGCCAGCAGCCAAGAGACGGGCGGACCTGAAGCTTTCTTT
NA	TRBV3-1	NA	TRBJ1-2	CASSQDPVGRRYTF	TGTGCCAGCAGCCAAGATCCGGTCGGGAGGCGCTACACCTTC
TRBD2	TRBV20-1	NA	TRBJ2-1	CSASGGTSGRTSYNEQFF	TGCAGTGCTAGCGGCGGGACTAGCGGGAGGACCTCCTACAATGAGCAGTTCTTC
TRBD1	TRBV5-1	NA	TRBJ1-1	CASSLGDRINTEAFF	TGCGCCAGCAGCTTGGGGGACAGAATCAACACTGAAGCTTTCTTT
NA	TRBV29-1	few	TRBJ2-7	CSATQGEQYF	TGCAGCGCCACCCAGGGAGAGCAGTACTTC
NA	TRBV2	many	TRBJ1-2	CASSEEGNYGYTF	TGTGCCAGCAGTGAAGAGGGGAACTATGGCTACACCTTC